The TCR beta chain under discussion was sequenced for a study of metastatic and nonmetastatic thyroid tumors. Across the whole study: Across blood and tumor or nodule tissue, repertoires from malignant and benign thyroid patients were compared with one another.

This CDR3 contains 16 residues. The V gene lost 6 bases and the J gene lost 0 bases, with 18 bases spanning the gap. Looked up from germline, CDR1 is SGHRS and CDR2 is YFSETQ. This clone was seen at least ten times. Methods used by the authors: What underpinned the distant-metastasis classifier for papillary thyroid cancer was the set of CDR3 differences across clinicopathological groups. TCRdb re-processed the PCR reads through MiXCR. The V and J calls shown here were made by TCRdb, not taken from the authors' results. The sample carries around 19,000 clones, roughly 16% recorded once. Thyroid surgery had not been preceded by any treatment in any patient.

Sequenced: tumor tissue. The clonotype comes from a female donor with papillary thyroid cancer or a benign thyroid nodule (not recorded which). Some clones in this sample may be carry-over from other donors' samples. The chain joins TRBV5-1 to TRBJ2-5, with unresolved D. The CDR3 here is CASTPVETRNQETQYF. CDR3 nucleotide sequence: TGCGCCAGCACCCCGGTGGAGACGAGAAACCAAGAGACCCAGTACTTC.